This entry lists 2 T cell receptor beta chains sequenced from one sample in a study of blood T cell repertoires in COVID-19. Assay used: immunoSEQ multiplex PCR; TCRdb lists only in-frame clones, some missing. The data hold approximately 220,000 clones, with 65% to 90% observed a single time. Sequencing was done on a sample of PBMCs or T cells enriched from blood (not recorded which). The receptors here all came from a woman between 40 and 55 years old with acute COVID-19.

This chain uses TRBV11-2 with TRBJ2-7, with no clear D. The germline gives CDR1 SGHAT, CDR2 FQNNGV. This CDR3 has 15 residues. V was pared by 2 bases and J by 0 bases, with 11 bases between. The CDR3 reads CASSLQDFSSYEQYF. CDR3 nucleotide sequence: TGTGCCAGCAGCTTACAAGATTTTAGCTCCTACGAGCAGTACTTC.

The chain carries TRBV14 and TRBJ2-7, with D hard to call. This CDR3 region has 12 residues. Germline-derived CDR1 and CDR2 are SGHDN and FVKESK. Between the trimmed V and J ends, which lost 0 bases and 4 bases, there was a span of 4 bases. The CDR3 DNA reads TGTGCCAGCAGCCAAGACCTTTACGAGCAGTACTTC. Protein product: CASSQDLYEQYF.